What follows describes a single TCR beta chain. Its target is not known. Assay execution took place at the deep level. The repertoire was sequenced with immunoSEQ multiplex PCR; TCRdb's copy has only in-frame clones and lacks some. The table shows 1.4 million or so clones, with just under 99% occurring only once. These data belong to a study of shared clonotypes between healthy human individuals. Whole-study results and caveats: Compared with memory subsets, naive subsets generally had larger estimated richness.

All donors were Caucasian adults living in Nashville, Tennessee. Germline V gene data show CDR1 as SGHRS and CDR2 as YFSETQ. This CDR3 region has 16 residues. The V gene lost 0 bases and the J gene lost 4 bases, with 16 bases spanning the gap. The TCR originated in a man aged 25 to 40 in good health. The sequenced material came from naive CD4+ T cells sorted from blood. Sample subset: CD45RA+ positively selected. This chain joins TRBV5-1 and TRBJ2-5, with D perhaps TRBD1 (5 bases). The CDR3 here is CASSLGSLLRGETQYF. DNA for the CDR3: TGCGCCAGCAGCTTGGGTTCCCTGTTAAGGGGAGAGACCCAGTACTTC.